The 20 T cell receptor beta chains presented below share a single source sample, sequenced in a study of OX40 agonist ivuxolimab in advanced cancers. Sequencing used immunoSEQ multiplex PCR; TCRdb keeps in-frame clones, though not all of them. This table holds 70,000 to 95,000 clones, about nine tenths found once. The sequenced sample was CD4+ or CD8+ T cells sorted from blood, obtained in a trial of the OX40 agonist ivuxolimab. The source of these receptors is an adult with an advanced solid tumor such as melanoma, head and neck, liver or kidney cancer.

The chain has TRBV7-2 and TRBJ2-7; D uncertain. In germline, CDR1 is SGHTA, CDR2 FQGNSA. CDR3 length equals 13 residues. V was trimmed by 1 base and J by 5 bases, leaving 9 bases between them. CDR3: CASSLDWLDEQYF. CDR3 nucleotide sequence: TGTGCCAGCAGCTTAGACTGGCTTGACGAGCAGTACTTC.

The chain combines TRBV19 with TRBJ2-2; tentative D call: TRBD2 (6 bases). CDR1 LNHDA and CDR2 SQIVND come from the germline V gene (reference sequence). The CDR3 totals 14 residues. Trimming left V 3 bases short and J 7 bases short, with 12 bases between. CDR3 DNA: TGTGCCAGTAGTATGGAGGGGTTTCACGGGGAGCTGTTTTTT. This encodes CASSMEGFHGELFF.

This clone appeared a few times. J is TRBJ2-3 and V is TRBV11-2; no clear D. The CDR3 totals 15 residues. CDR1 SGHAT and CDR2 FQNNGV come from the germline V gene. The V gene lost 2 bases and the J gene lost 2 bases, with 11 bases spanning the gap. The CDR3 DNA is TGTGCCAGCAGCTTAACGGGTGTTAACACAGATACGCAGTATTTT. Amino acids: CASSLTGVNTDTQYF. The complete variable domain, with remaining parts taken from reference TRBV11-2 and TRBJ2-3, reads EAGVAQSPRYKIIEKRQSVAFWCNPISGHATLYWYQQILGQGPKLLIQFQNNGVVDDSQLPKDRFSAERLKGVDSTLKIQPAKLEDSAVYLCASSLTGVNTDTQYFGPGTRLTVL.

CDR3 amino acids: CASSSGTGRTGELFF. CDR3 in DNA: TGTGCCAGCAGCAGCGGGACAGGGAGAACCGGGGAGCTGTTTTTT. The chain combines TRBV7-9 with TRBJ2-2; 9 bases map to TRBD1. Germline V gene lookup returns CDR1 SEHNR and CDR2 FQNEAQ (reference sequence). The length of the CDR3 is 15 residues. V lost 5 bases, J lost 5 bases, and 6 bases stayed unmatched. The complete variable domain, with remaining parts taken from reference TRBV7-9 and TRBJ2-2, reads DTGVSQNPRHKITKRGQNVTFRCDPISEHNRLYWYRQTLGQGPEFLTYFQNEAQLEKSRLLSDRFSAERPKGSFSTLEIQRTEQGDSAMYLCASSSGTGRTGELFFGEGSRLTVL.

J is TRBJ2-1 and V is TRBV5-4; 9 nucleotides agree with TRBD1. Germline trimming cut 0 bases from V and 1 base from J; bases unmatched to any gene: 8. Germline lookup yields CDR1 SGHNT and CDR2 YYREEE (reference sequence). The CDR3 is 18 residues long. The CDR3 sequence is CASSLEFSDRGSYNEQFF. CDR3 in DNA: TGTGCCAGCAGCTTGGAGTTTTCGGACAGGGGATCCTACAATGAGCAGTTCTTC. Filled out from reference TRBV5-4 and TRBJ2-1, the complete variable domain reads ETGVTQSPTHLIKTRGQQVTLRCSSQSGHNTVSWYQQALGQGPQFIFQYYREEENGRGNFPPRFSGLQFPNYSSELNVNALELDDSALYLCASSLEFSDRGSYNEQFFGPGTRLTVL.

The chain joins TRBV4-2 to TRBJ2-5; TRBD2 matches at 8 bases. CDR1 is LGHNA, CDR2 YNFKEQ, per germline. The trim removed 1 base at V and 5 bases at J, leaving 9 bases unmatched. The CDR3 loop spans 16 amino acids. DNA of the CDR3: TGTGCCAGCAGCCAAGCCCACGGGGGGGCGGGGGAGACCCAGTACTTC. It specifies CASSQAHGGAGETQYF.

CDR3 sequence reads: CASSYRGDQGNTIYF. CDR3 DNA sequence: TGTGCCAGCAGTTACAGGGGAGATCAGGGAAACACCATATATTTT. The J gene is TRBJ1-3, the V gene TRBV6-6, with a possible D match to TRBD1 (5 bases). From germline, CDR1 is MNHNY and CDR2 SVGAGI (reference sequence). V was shortened by 2 bases and J by 4 bases, with 12 bases between the two germline ends. The CDR3 extends over 15 amino acids.

The V call is TRBV5-1, the J call TRBJ2-3; D is unresolved. Per germline, CDR1 SGHRS and CDR2 YFSETQ. The CDR3 consists of 15 residues. Deletions cut 0 bases from V and 6 bases from J, with 14 bases between. The CDR3 DNA follows: TGCGCCAGCAGCTTGGGACTTACCTTCGAGGATACGCAGTATTTT. Protein sequence: CASSLGLTFEDTQYF.

The chain recombines TRBV7-3 with TRBJ2-1; perhaps TRBD2 as D (5 bases). Trimming took off 2 bases at V and 5 bases at J, with 7 bases between the two ends. The CDR3 runs 13 residues. Germline V gene lookup returns CDR1 SGHTA and CDR2 FQGTGA. The CDR3 reads CASSLYGDNEQFF. The CDR3 coding sequence is TGTGCCAGCAGCTTATACGGGGACAATGAGCAGTTCTTC.

The chain combines TRBV7-6 with TRBJ1-3; the D is unclear. The V and J ends lost 1 base and 4 bases respectively, with 5 bases between them. The V gene's germline CDR1 is SGHVS and CDR2 FNYEAQ. The CDR3 has 13 residues. For the CDR3, the DNA is TGTGCCAGCAGCTTAGAAGTGGGAAACACCATATATTTT. This codes for CASSLEVGNTIYF.

V and J are TRBV6-5 and TRBJ1-6; D unclear. CDR3 length equals 12 residues. V was shortened by 5 bases and J by 11 bases, with 10 bases between the two germline ends. Germline CDR1 is MNHEY and CDR2 is SVGAGI. The CDR3 sequence is CASSENPAPLHF. The CDR3 nucleotides are TGTGCCAGCAGTGAAAACCCGGCACCCCTCCACTTT.

This chain connects TRBV11-2 to TRBJ1-6; no firm D call. Trimming removed 7 bases from V and 1 base from J, with 11 bases in between. The CDR3 sequence is 15 residues long. Per germline, CDR1 SGHAT and CDR2 FQNNGV. In DNA form, the CDR3 reads TGTGCCAGCAACCCTGCGGGGTCCTATAATTCACCCCTCCACTTT. It specifies CASNPAGSYNSPLHF.

The J gene is TRBJ2-7, the V gene TRBV4-1; 9 positions agree with TRBD1. J lost 5 bases, V lost 5 bases, and 13 bases had no gene match. CDR3 size: 16 residues. Germline V lookup: CDR1 MGHRA, CDR2 YSYEKL. This chain's CDR3 is CASSSTRTGVSHEQYF. CDR3 DNA: TGCGCCAGCAGCTCCACTCGGACAGGGGTCAGCCACGAGCAGTACTTC.

The J gene is TRBJ2-6, the V gene TRBV5-1; 9 bases match TRBD1. Germline values: CDR1 SGHRS, CDR2 YFSETQ. This CDR3 comprises 17 residues. After removal of 1 base from V and 3 bases from J, the junction contained 5 bases not matched to a gene. CDR3: CASSLPGQGGGANVLTF. CDR3 in DNA: TGCGCCAGCAGCTTGCCGGGACAGGGAGGTGGGGCCAACGTCCTGACTTTC.

V is TRBV29-1 and J is TRBJ1-2, with a possible D match to TRBD1 (6 bases). The CDR3 contains 12 residues. V dropped 6 bases and J dropped 4 bases, with 12 bases sitting between them. Germline loops: CDR1 SQVTM, CDR2 ANQGSEA. The CDR3 is CSVGGQIYGYTF. The CDR3 coding sequence is TGCAGCGTCGGCGGACAGATCTATGGCTACACCTTC.

The V gene is TRBV11-3, the J gene TRBJ2-1; D is possibly TRBD2 (5 bases). Trimming cost V 2 bases and J 3 bases, with 5 bases left between them. The CDR3 has 13 residues. Per the germline V gene, CDR1 is SGHNT and CDR2 is YENEEA. CDR3 in amino acids: CASSLTSYNEQFF. The CDR3 DNA is TGTGCCAGCAGCTTAACTAGCTACAATGAGCAGTTCTTC.

The chain has TRBV28 and TRBJ1-4; D not resolved. This CDR3 has 15 amino acids. The germline V and J ends were trimmed by 5 bases and 7 bases, with 17 bases remaining between them. The germline V gene encodes CDR1 MDHEN and CDR2 SYDVKM. The CDR3 bases are TGTGCCAGCAGTCCGGGTCTGACTTTTTTTGAAAAACTGTTTTTT. Its translation is CASSPGLTFFEKLFF.

V is TRBV29-1 and J is TRBJ1-5; D is uncertain. The germline CDR1 and CDR2 sequences are SQVTM and ANQGSEA. This CDR3 comprises 13 residues. Trimming removed 4 bases from V and 0 bases from J, with 7 bases in between. Here the CDR3 DNA reads TGCAGCGTTGGGGCGGATAGCAATCAGCCCCAGCATTTT. Translated, it gives CSVGADSNQPQHF.

The V and J genes are TRBV9 and TRBJ2-3; a weak D match, TRBD1 (6 bases). This CDR3 contains 15 residues. V lost 6 bases and J 3 bases, leaving 17 bases between the germline ends. Germline CDR1 SGDLS, CDR2 YYNGEE. For the CDR3, the DNA is TGTGCCAGCACCGTGATGGGGGCGCGGACAGATACGCAGTATTTT. This encodes CASTVMGARTDTQYF.

The chain joins TRBV28 to TRBJ1-5; D is ambiguous. V was shortened by 1 base and J by 3 bases, with 7 bases between the two germline ends. Germline CDR1 reads MDHEN; CDR2 reads SYDVKM. This CDR3 has 14 amino acids. CDR3 loop: CASSLSGANQPQHF. Here the CDR3 DNA reads TGTGCCAGCAGTTTATCGGGCGCCAATCAGCCCCAGCATTTT.